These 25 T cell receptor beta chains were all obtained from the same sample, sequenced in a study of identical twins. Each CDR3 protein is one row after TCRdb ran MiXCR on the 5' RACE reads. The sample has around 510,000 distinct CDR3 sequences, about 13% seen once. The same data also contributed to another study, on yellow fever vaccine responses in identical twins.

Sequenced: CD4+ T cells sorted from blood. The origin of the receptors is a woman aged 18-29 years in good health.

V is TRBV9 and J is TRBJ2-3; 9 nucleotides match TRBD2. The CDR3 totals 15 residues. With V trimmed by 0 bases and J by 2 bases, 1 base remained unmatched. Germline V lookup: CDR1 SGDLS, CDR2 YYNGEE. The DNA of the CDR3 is TGTGCCAGCAGCGTAGTAGCGGGGGACACAGATACGCAGTATTTT. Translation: CASSVVAGDTDTQYF.

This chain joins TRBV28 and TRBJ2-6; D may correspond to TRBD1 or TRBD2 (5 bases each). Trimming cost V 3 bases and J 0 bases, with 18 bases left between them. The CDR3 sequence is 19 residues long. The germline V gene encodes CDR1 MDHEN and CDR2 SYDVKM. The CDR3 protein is CASSFDRGREYSGANVLTF. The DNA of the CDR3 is TGTGCCAGCAGTTTCGATCGGGGCAGGGAGTACTCTGGGGCCAACGTCCTGACTTTC.

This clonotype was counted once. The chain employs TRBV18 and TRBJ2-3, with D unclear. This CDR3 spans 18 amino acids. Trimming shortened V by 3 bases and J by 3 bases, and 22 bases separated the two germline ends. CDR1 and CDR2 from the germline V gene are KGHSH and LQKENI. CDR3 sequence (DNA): TGTGCCAGCTCACCCTACCCGGCAGGTGGTTCGGTAACAGATACGCAGTATTTT. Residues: CASSPYPAGGSVTDTQYF.

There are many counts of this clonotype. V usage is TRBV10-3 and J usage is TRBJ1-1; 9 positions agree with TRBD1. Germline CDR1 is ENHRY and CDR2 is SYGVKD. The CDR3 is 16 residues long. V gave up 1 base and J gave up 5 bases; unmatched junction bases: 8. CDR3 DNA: TGTGCCATCAGTGAGTACCCTCGGACAGGGGTTACTGAAGCTTTCTTT. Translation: CAISEYPRTGVTEAFF.

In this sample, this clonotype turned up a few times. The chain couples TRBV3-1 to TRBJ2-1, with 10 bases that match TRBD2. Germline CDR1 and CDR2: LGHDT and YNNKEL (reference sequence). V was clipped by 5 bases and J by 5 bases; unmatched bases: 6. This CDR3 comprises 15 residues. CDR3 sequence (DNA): TGTGCCAGCAGCTCGACACTAGCGGGGAACAATGAGCAGTTCTTC. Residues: CASSSTLAGNNEQFF.

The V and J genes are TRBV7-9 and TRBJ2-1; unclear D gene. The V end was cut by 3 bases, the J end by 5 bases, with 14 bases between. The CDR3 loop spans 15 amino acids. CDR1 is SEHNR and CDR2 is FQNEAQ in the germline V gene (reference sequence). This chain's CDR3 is CASSFVGPPDNEQFF. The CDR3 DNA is TGTGCCAGCAGCTTCGTTGGACCCCCGGACAATGAGCAGTTCTTC.

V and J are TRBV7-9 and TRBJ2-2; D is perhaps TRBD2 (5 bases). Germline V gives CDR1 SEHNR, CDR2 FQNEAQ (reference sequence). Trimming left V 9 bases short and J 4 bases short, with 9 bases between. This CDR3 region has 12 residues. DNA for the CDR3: TGTGCCAGTACGGAGGTCACCGGGGAGCTGTTTTTT. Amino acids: CASTEVTGELFF. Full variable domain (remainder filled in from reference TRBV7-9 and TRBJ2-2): DTGVSQNPRHKITKRGQNVTFRCDPISEHNRLYWYRQTLGQGPEFLTYFQNEAQLEKSRLLSDRFSAERPKGSFSTLEIQRTEQGDSAMYLCASTEVTGELFFGEGSRLTVL.

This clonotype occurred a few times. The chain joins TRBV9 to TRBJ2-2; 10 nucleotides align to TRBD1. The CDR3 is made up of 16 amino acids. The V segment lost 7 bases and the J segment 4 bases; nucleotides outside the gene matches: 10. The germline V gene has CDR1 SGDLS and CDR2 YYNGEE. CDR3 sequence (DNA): TGTGCCAGCGGAGGATTAAGGGACAGGGGCACCGGGGAGCTGTTTTTT. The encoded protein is CASGGLRDRGTGELFF. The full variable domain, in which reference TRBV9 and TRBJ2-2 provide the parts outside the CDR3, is DSGVTQTPKHLITATGQRVTLRCSPRSGDLSVYWYQQSLDQGLQFLIQYYNGEERAKGNILERFSAQQFPDLHSELNLSSLELGDSALYFCASGGLRDRGTGELFFGEGSRLTVL.

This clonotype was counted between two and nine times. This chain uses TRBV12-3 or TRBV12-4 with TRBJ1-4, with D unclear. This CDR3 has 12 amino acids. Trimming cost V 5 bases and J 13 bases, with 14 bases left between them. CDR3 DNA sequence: TGTGCCAGCAGTCCGGATTATTCGGGACTGTTTTTT. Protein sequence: CASSPDYSGLFF.

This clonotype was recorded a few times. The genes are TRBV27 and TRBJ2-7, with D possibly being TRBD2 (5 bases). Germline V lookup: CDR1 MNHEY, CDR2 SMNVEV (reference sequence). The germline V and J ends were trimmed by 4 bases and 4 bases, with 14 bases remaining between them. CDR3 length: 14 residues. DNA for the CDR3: TGTGCCAGCAGTTCGGTCTTGAGGGATTACGAGCAGTACTTC. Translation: CASSSVLRDYEQYF.

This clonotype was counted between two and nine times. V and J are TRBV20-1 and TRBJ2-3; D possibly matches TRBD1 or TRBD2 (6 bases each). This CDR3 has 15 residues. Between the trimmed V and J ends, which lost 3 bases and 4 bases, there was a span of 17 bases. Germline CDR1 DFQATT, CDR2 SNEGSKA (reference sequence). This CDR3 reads CSASRDSRQADTQYF. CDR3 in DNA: TGCAGTGCTAGTCGGGACTCTAGACAGGCAGATACGCAGTATTTT.

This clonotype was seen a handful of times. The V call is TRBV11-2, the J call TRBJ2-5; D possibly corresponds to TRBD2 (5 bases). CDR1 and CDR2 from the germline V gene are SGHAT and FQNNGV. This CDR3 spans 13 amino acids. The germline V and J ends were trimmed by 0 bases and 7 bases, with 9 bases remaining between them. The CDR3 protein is CASSLDGAGTQYF. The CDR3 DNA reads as TGTGCCAGCAGCTTAGATGGCGCGGGGACCCAGTACTTC.

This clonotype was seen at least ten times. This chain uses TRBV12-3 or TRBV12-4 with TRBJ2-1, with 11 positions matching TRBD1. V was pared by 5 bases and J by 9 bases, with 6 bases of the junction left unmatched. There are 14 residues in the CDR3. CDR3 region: CASSKGQGVGEQFF. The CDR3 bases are TGTGCCAGCAGTAAGGGACAGGGGGTGGGTGAGCAGTTCTTC.

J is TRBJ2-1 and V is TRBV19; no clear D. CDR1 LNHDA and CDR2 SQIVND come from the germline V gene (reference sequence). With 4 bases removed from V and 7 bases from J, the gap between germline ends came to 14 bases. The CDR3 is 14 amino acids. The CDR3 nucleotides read TGTGCCAGTAGTACCCGGGCCCTAGGGAATGAGCAGTTCTTC. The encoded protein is CASSTRALGNEQFF. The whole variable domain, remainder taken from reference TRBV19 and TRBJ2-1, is DGGITQSPKYLFRKEGQNVTLSCEQNLNHDAMYWYRQDPGQGLRLIYYSQIVNDFQKGDIAEGYSVSREKKESFPLTVTSAQKNPTAFYLCASSTRALGNEQFFGPGTRLTVL.

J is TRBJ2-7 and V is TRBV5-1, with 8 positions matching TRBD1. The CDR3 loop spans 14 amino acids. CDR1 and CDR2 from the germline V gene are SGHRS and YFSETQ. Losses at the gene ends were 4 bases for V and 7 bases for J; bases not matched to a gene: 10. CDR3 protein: CASSPRTGSLEQYF. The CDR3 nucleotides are TGCGCCAGCAGCCCTAGGACAGGGTCGTTGGAGCAGTACTTC.

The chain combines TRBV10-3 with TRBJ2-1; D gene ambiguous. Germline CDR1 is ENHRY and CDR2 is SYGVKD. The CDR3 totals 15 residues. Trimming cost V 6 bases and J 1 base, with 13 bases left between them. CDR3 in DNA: TGTGCCATCAGAGAATTTGGGGTATCCTACAATGAGCAGTTCTTC. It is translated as CAIREFGVSYNEQFF.

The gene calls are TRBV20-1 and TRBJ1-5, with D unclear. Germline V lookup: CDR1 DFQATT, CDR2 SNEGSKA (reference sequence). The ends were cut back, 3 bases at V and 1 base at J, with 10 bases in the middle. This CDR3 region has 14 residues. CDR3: CSARDGLSNQPQHF. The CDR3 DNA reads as TGCAGTGCTAGGGATGGACTAAGCAATCAGCCCCAGCATTTT.

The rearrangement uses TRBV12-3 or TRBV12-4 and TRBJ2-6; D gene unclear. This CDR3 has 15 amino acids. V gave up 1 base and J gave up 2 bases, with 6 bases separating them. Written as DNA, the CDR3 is TGTGCCAGCAGTTTAGACACGGCTGGGGCCAACGTCCTGACTTTC. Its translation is CASSLDTAGANVLTF.

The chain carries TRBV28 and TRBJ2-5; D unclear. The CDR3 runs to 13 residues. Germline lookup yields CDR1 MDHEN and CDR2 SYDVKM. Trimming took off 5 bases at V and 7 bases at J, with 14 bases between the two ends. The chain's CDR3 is CASSLRSKLTQYF. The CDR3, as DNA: TGTGCCAGCAGTCTCCGGTCTAAACTGACCCAGTACTTC.

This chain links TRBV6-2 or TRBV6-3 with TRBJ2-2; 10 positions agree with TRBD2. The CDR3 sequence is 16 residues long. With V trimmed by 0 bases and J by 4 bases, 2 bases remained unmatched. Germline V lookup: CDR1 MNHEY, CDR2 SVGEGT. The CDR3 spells CASSYSRTSGTGELFF. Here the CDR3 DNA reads TGTGCCAGCAGTTACTCGAGGACTAGCGGCACCGGGGAGCTGTTTTTT.

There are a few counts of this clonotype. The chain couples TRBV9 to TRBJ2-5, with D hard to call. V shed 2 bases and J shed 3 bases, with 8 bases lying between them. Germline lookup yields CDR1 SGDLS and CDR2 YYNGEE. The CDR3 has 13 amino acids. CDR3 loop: CASSVSGKETQYF. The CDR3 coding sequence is TGTGCCAGCAGCGTCAGTGGAAAAGAGACCCAGTACTTC.

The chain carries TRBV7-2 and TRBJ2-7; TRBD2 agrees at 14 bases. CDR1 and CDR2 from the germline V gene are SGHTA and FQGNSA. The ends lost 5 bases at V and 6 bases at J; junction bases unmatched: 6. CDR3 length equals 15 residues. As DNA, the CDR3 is TGTGCCAGCAGCACCCGACTAGCGGGAGGGCGCGAGCAGTACTTC. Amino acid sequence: CASSTRLAGGREQYF.

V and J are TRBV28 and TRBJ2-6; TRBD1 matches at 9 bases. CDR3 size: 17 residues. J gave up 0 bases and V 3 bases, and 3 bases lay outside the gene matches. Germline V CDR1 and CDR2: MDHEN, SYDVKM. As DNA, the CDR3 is TGTGCCAGCAGTTTTGACAGGGGGTTCTCTGGGGCCAACGTCCTGACTTTC. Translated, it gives CASSFDRGFSGANVLTF.

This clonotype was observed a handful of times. Here the CDR3 DNA reads TGTGCCATCAGTGAGGGACAGGGCTCCGAGCAGTACTTC. It specifies CAISEGQGSEQYF. J is TRBJ2-7 and V is TRBV10-3; TRBD1 matches 8 bases. The CDR3 loop spans 13 amino acids. Unmatched junction bases numbered 3, after V lost 2 bases and J lost 6 bases. Germline CDR1 and CDR2: ENHRY and SYGVKD.

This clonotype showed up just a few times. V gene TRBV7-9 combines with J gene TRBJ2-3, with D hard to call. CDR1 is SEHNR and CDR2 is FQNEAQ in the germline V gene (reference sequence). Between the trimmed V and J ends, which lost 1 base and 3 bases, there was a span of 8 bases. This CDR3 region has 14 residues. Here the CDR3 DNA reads TGTGCCAGCAGCTTAGACCCACAAACAGATACGCAGTATTTT. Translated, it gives CASSLDPQTDTQYF.